A selection of T cell receptor beta chains follows, all from one sample in a study of blood T cell repertoires in COVID-19. TCRdb's table, derived via immunoSEQ multiplex PCR, lists solely in-frame clones and lacks some. This repertoire shows almost 200,000 clones, about 76% found once; its top ten account for nearly 6%. Sequencing was carried out using peripheral blood. Receptor source: a woman between 40 and 55 years old with COVID-19, enrolled during active disease. Both conserved end residues are part of each CDR3. The D gene is left open where the match is weak. The listing skips clone size in some rows; elsewhere it reads once, few, many or a size class.

v_call: TRBV5-1; j_call: TRBJ2-3; clone_size: .; d_call: .; cdr3_aa: CASSLMADPSTDTQYF; cdr3_nt: TGCGCCAGCAGCTTGATGGCAGATCCTAGCACAGATACGCAGTATTTT
v_call: TRBV3-1/TRBV3-2; j_call: TRBJ2-7; clone_size: few; d_call: .; cdr3_aa: CASSQVVTEQYF; cdr3_nt: TGTGCCAGCAGCCAGGTAGTCACCGAGCAGTACTTC
v_call: TRBV9; j_call: TRBJ2-7; clone_size: .; d_call: TRBD1; cdr3_aa: CASSSRTGVGEQYF; cdr3_nt: TGTGCCAGCAGCTCAAGAACAGGGGTCGGCGAGCAGTACTTC
v_call: TRBV6-4; j_call: TRBJ1-1; clone_size: .; d_call: .; cdr3_aa: CASSPQGSGSAEAFF; cdr3_nt: TGTGCCAGCAGTCCGCAGGGGAGTGGTAGCGCTGAAGCTTTCTTT
v_call: TRBV30; j_call: TRBJ1-3; clone_size: .; d_call: TRBD1; cdr3_aa: CAWGTGLGNTIYF; cdr3_nt: TGTGCCTGGGGGACAGGGTTAGGAAACACCATATATTTT
v_call: TRBV24-1; j_call: TRBJ2-2; clone_size: many; d_call: .; cdr3_aa: CATRGGRGTGELFF; cdr3_nt: TGTGCCACACGGGGCGGCAGGGGCACCGGGGAGCTGTTTTTT
v_call: TRBV4-1; j_call: TRBJ2-5; clone_size: .; d_call: TRBD1; cdr3_aa: CASSPDRGLWQETQYF; cdr3_nt: TGCGCCAGCAGCCCTGACAGGGGGCTATGGCAAGAGACCCAGTACTTC
v_call: TRBV24-1; j_call: TRBJ2-7; clone_size: .; d_call: TRBD1; cdr3_aa: CATSDRPGQGPYEQYF; cdr3_nt: TGTGCCACCAGTGACCGACCGGGACAGGGACCCTACGAGCAGTACTTC
v_call: TRBV2; j_call: TRBJ1-5; clone_size: .; d_call: .; cdr3_aa: CASSTERLSNQPQHF; cdr3_nt: TGTGCCAGCAGCACGGAGCGACTTAGCAATCAGCCCCAGCATTTT
v_call: TRBV7-8; j_call: TRBJ1-1; clone_size: .; d_call: .; cdr3_aa: CASSRGGGVAEAFF; cdr3_nt: TGTGCCAGCAGCCGAGGGGGGGGCGTAGCTGAAGCTTTCTTT
v_call: TRBV2; j_call: TRBJ1-5; clone_size: .; d_call: .; cdr3_aa: CASSVGDTSNQPQHF; cdr3_nt: TGTGCCAGCAGTGTCGGTGACACCAGCAATCAGCCCCAGCATTTT
v_call: TRBV9; j_call: TRBJ1-1; clone_size: .; d_call: .; cdr3_aa: CASSVQVNTEAFF; cdr3_nt: TGTGCCAGCAGTGTACAGGTGAACACTGAAGCTTTCTTT
v_call: TRBV30; j_call: TRBJ1-2; clone_size: .; d_call: TRBD1; cdr3_aa: CAWSPTGVSYGYTF; cdr3_nt: TGTGCCTGGAGTCCAACAGGGGTGAGCTATGGCTACACCTTC
v_call: TRBV5-4; j_call: TRBJ1-1; clone_size: once; d_call: .; cdr3_aa: CASLLQGPSNTEAFF; cdr3_nt: TGTGCCAGCCTCTTGCAGGGTCCGTCGAACACTGAAGCTTTCTTT
v_call: TRBV7-8; j_call: TRBJ1-2; clone_size: few; d_call: TRBD1; cdr3_aa: CASSLVVDRGQGYTF; cdr3_nt: TGTGCCAGCAGCTTAGTGGTAGACAGGGGACAGGGCTACACCTTC
v_call: TRBV7-8; j_call: TRBJ1-2; clone_size: .; d_call: .; cdr3_aa: CASSLGPQGLRYGYTF; cdr3_nt: TGTGCCAGCAGCTTAGGTCCACAGGGATTAAGATATGGCTACACCTTC
v_call: TRBV24-1; j_call: TRBJ2-1; clone_size: .; d_call: TRBD1; cdr3_aa: CATSDSGTGVYNEQFF; cdr3_nt: TGTGCCACCAGTGACTCCGGAACAGGGGTTTACAATGAGCAGTTCTTC
v_call: TRBV19; j_call: TRBJ2-7; clone_size: .; d_call: TRBD1; cdr3_aa: CASTPQGTSKEQYF; cdr3_nt: TGTGCCAGTACCCCACAGGGGACGTCAAAAGAGCAGTACTTC
v_call: TRBV19; j_call: TRBJ2-3; clone_size: few; d_call: TRBD2; cdr3_aa: CASSPLGLAGYTDTQYF; cdr3_nt: TGTGCCAGTAGTCCTCTAGGACTAGCGGGGTACACAGATACGCAGTATTTT